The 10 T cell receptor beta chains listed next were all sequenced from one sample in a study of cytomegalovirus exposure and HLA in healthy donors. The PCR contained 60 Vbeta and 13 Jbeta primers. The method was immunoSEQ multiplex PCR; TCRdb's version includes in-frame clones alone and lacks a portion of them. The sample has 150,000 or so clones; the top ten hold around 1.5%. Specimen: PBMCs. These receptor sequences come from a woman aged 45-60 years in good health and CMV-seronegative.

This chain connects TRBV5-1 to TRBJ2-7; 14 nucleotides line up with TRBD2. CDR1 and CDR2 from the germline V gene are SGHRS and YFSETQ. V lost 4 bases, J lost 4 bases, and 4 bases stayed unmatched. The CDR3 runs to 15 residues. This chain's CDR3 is CASSNRTSGGYEQYF. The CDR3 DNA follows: TGCGCCAGCAGCAACAGGACTAGCGGGGGGTACGAGCAGTACTTC.

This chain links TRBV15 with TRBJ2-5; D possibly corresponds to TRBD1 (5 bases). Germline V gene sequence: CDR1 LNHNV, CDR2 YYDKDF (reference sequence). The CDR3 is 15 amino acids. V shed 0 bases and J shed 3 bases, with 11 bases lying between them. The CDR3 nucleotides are TGTGCCACCAGCAGAGATTCAGGGCATGAAGAGACCCAGTACTTC. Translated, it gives CATSRDSGHEETQYF.

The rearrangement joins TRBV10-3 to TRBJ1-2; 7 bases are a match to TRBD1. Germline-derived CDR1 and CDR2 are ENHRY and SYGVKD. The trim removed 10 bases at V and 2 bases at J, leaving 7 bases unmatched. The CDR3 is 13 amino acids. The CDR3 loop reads CAKRQGENYGYTF. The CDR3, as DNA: TGTGCCAAACGACAGGGAGAAAACTATGGCTACACCTTC.

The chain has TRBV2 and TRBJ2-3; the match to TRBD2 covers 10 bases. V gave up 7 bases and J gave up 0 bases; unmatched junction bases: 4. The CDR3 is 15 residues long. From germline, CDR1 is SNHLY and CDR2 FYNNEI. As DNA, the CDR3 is TGTGCCAGCACCGGACTAGCGGATAGCACAGATACGCAGTATTTT. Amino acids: CASTGLADSTDTQYF. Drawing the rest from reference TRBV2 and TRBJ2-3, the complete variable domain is EPEVTQTPSHQVTQMGQEVILRCVPISNHLYFYWYRQILGQKVEFLVSFYNNEISEKSEIFDDQFSVERPDGSNFTLKIRSTKLEDSAMYFCASTGLADSTDTQYFGPGTRLTVL.

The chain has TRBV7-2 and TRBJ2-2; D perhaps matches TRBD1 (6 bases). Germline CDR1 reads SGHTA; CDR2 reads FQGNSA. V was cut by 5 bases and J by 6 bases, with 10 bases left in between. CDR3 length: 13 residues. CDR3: CASSTTGSGELFF. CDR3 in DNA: TGTGCCAGCAGCACCACAGGGTCCGGGGAGCTGTTTTTT.

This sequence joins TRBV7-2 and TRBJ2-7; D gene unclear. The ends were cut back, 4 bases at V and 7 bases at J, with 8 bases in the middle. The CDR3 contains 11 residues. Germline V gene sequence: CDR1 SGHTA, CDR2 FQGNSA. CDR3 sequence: CASSYHQEQYF. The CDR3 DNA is TGTGCCAGCAGCTACCACCAGGAGCAGTACTTC.

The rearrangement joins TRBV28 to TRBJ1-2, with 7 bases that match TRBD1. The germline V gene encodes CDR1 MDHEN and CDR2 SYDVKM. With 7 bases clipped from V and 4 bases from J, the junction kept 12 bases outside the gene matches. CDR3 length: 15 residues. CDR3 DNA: TGTGCCAGCATTCCTACAGGGGTTGTGGCCTATGGCTACACCTTC. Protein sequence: CASIPTGVVAYGYTF.

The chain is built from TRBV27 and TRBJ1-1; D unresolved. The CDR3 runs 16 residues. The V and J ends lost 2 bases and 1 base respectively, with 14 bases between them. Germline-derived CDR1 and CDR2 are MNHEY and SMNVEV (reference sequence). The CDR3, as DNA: TGTGCCAGCAGTTTACCCCCCCGCGGAGCGAACACTGAAGCTTTCTTT. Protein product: CASSLPPRGANTEAFF.

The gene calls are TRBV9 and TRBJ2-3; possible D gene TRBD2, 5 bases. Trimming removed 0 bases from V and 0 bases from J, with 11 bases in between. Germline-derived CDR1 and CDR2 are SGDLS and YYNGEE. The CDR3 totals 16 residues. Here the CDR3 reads CASSVDPSGSTDTQYF. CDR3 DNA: TGTGCCAGCAGCGTAGACCCCAGCGGCAGCACAGATACGCAGTATTTT.

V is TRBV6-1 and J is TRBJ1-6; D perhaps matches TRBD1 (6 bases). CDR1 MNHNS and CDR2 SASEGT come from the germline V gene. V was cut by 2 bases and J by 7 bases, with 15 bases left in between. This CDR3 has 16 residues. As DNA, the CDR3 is TGTGCCAGCAGTGAATTCGGGCAGGGGAAAAATTCACCCCTCCACTTT. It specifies CASSEFGQGKNSPLHF.